Sequencing of this TCR beta chain was carried out in a study of OX40 agonist ivuxolimab in advanced cancers. Study at large: Two cutaneous melanoma patients and one hepatocellular carcinoma patient, three in all, had partial responses.

As concerns this clone: Its antigen is unidentified.

Exclusion applied to patients with autoimmune disease history or systemic immunosuppression. General study points: CD8+ T cells averaged more expanded clones than CD4+.

The data were produced by immunoSEQ multiplex PCR, yet TCRdb's version contains in-frame clones alone and is incomplete. This table has tens of thousands of clones, over 75% appearing once. V lost 0 bases to trimming and J lost 0 bases, with 11 bases between them. Germline V gene sequence: CDR1 LGHNA, CDR2 YNFKEQ. This CDR3 has 16 residues. The J gene is TRBJ1-1, the V gene TRBV4-2; TRBD1 might be the D (5 bases). Specimen: CD4+ or CD8+ T cells sorted from blood, collected in a trial of the OX40 agonist ivuxolimab. This clonotype was obtained from an adult with an advanced solid tumor such as melanoma, head and neck, liver or kidney cancer. CDR3 amino acids: CASSQDNGGMNTEAFF. For the CDR3, the DNA is TGTGCCAGCAGCCAAGATAACGGGGGAATGAACACTGAAGCTTTCTTT.